Below, 15 T cell receptor beta chains from the same sample are listed, as sequenced in a study of blood T cell repertoires in COVID-19. Profiling relied on immunoSEQ multiplex PCR, and the TCRdb table lists in-frame clones only, not all of them. This table holds about 160,000 clones, approximately 85% found once. The sequencing input was peripheral blood. The receptors derive from a man between 60 and 75 years old who had recovered from COVID-19.

This chain joins TRBV19 and TRBJ2-1, with TRBD1 matching over 10 bases. In germline, CDR1 is LNHDA, CDR2 SQIVND (reference sequence). The CDR3 totals 14 residues. J gave up 5 bases and V 9 bases, and 7 bases lay outside the gene matches. CDR3: CASTRQGANNEQFF. In DNA form, the CDR3 reads TGTGCCAGCACCAGACAGGGGGCAAACAATGAGCAGTTCTTC.

This clone showed up just once. The V gene is TRBV10-3, the J gene TRBJ2-1; D might be TRBD2 (5 bases). The CDR3 runs to 14 residues. The germline V and J ends were trimmed by 11 bases and 0 bases, with 14 bases remaining between them. Germline V gene sequence: CDR1 ENHRY, CDR2 SYGVKD. The CDR3 coding sequence is TGTGCCGCTTCGGGGAGCGGCTCCTACAATGAGCAGTTCTTC. It translates to CAASGSGSYNEQFF.

The chain joins TRBV6-5 to TRBJ2-2; 9 bases line up with TRBD1. The CDR3 totals 13 residues. Trimming removed 6 bases from V and 5 bases from J; junction bases left unmatched: 1. Germline loops: CDR1 MNHEY, CDR2 SVGAGI. The CDR3, as DNA: TGTGCCAGCAGGGGGACAGGGACCGGGGAGCTGTTTTTT. Protein: CASRGTGTGELFF.

The rearrangement joins TRBV3-1 (or the pseudogene TRBV3-2) to TRBJ2-5, with D tentatively TRBD2 (6 bases). Germline CDR1 is LGHDT and CDR2 is YNNKEL (reference sequence). The CDR3 is 13 amino acids. V was shortened by 4 bases and J by 4 bases, with 10 bases between the two germline ends. The CDR3 here is CASSRSGVETQYF. CDR3 bases: TGTGCCAGCAGCCGTAGCGGAGTAGAGACCCAGTACTTC.

The gene calls are TRBV29-1 and TRBJ1-2; D is perhaps TRBD1 (6 bases). The ends were cut back, 1 base at V and 4 bases at J, with 10 bases in the middle. Germline assignment: CDR1 SQVTM and CDR2 ANQGSEA. The CDR3 runs to 13 residues. CDR3 in DNA: TGCAGCGTTGAAGGGACAGTGGGCTATGGCTACACCTTC. Its translation: CSVEGTVGYGYTF.

The chain recombines TRBV18 with TRBJ1-5; a possible D gene is TRBD1 (6 bases). This CDR3 is 17 amino acids long. The germline V and J ends were trimmed by 5 bases and 6 bases, with 23 bases remaining between them. The germline gives CDR1 KGHSH, CDR2 LQKENI. CDR3 DNA sequence: TGTGCCAGCTCATCCTCCTTCACAGGGCAAGGCGGTCAGCCCCAGCATTTT. Translation gives CASSSSFTGQGGQPQHF. Combining the CDR3 with reference TRBV18 and TRBJ1-5 gives the whole variable domain NAGVMQNPRHLVRRRGQEARLRCSPMKGHSHVYWYRQLPEEGLKFMVYLQKENIIDESGMPKERFSAEFPKEGPSILRIQQVVRGDSAAYFCASSSSFTGQGGQPQHFGDGTRLSIL.

V usage is TRBV12-3 or TRBV12-4 and J usage is TRBJ2-5; TRBD1 matches at 8 bases. Trimming at V came to 6 bases and at J to 1 base, leaving 1 base not matched to a gene. The CDR3 extends over 13 amino acids. This chain's CDR3 is CASRDRGQETQYF. As DNA, the CDR3 is TGTGCCAGCAGAGACAGGGGCCAAGAGACCCAGTACTTC.

This sequence joins TRBV5-4 and TRBJ2-1; a possible D gene is TRBD2 (5 bases). Germline lookup yields CDR1 SGHNT and CDR2 YYREEE (reference sequence). Trimming took off 2 bases at V and 6 bases at J, with 18 bases between the two ends. The CDR3 totals 16 residues. CDR3 loop: CASSFPSSSDLNEQFF. The CDR3 coding sequence is TGTGCCAGCAGCTTTCCTAGCTCTTCGGATCTCAATGAGCAGTTCTTC.

The V call is TRBV6-6, the J call TRBJ1-1; D unresolved. Germline values: CDR1 MNHNY, CDR2 SVGAGI (reference sequence). V shed 2 bases and J shed 0 bases, with 4 bases lying between them. There are 13 residues in the CDR3. CDR3 protein: CASSYAMNTEAFF. The DNA for the CDR3 is TGTGCCAGCAGTTACGCGATGAACACTGAAGCTTTCTTT.

The chain employs TRBV7-2 and TRBJ1-3; D unresolved. The CDR3 loop spans 12 amino acids. V shed 4 bases and J shed 7 bases, with 8 bases lying between them. Germline V lookup: CDR1 SGHTA, CDR2 FQGNSA. The CDR3 DNA is TGTGCCAGCAGCTCATACTTCAACACCATATATTTT. It translates to CASSSYFNTIYF.

The chain couples TRBV5-1 to TRBJ2-3, with TRBD1 matching 12 bases. The V and J ends lost 1 base and 4 bases, in that order; junction bases with no gene match: 4. The CDR3 has 16 amino acids. Germline CDR1 and CDR2: SGHRS and YFSETQ. The CDR3 nucleotides read TGCGCCAGCAGCTTGTTGGGGACAGGGGGCGCAGATACGCAGTATTTT. This codes for CASSLLGTGGADTQYF. Full variable domain (remainder filled in from reference TRBV5-1 and TRBJ2-3): KAGVTQTPRYLIKTRGQQVTLSCSPISGHRSVSWYQQTPGQGLQFLFEYFSETQRNKGNFPGRFSGRQFSNSRSEMNVSTLELGDSALYLCASSLLGTGGADTQYFGPGTRLTVL.

The J gene is TRBJ1-1, the V gene TRBV25-1; weak D call: TRBD1 (6 bases). CDR3 length: 15 residues. From germline, CDR1 is MGHDK and CDR2 SYGVNS. V lost 4 bases, J lost 7 bases, and 19 bases lay in between. The CDR3 reads CASSGWTASNDEAFF. The CDR3 nucleotides are TGTGCCAGCAGTGGATGGACAGCCTCGAACGATGAAGCTTTCTTT.

This chain connects TRBV6-5 to TRBJ2-7, with 8 bases identical to TRBD1. The V gene's germline CDR1 is MNHEY and CDR2 SVGAGI. The CDR3 sequence is 14 residues long. Trimming at V came to 6 bases and at J to 6 bases, leaving 10 bases not matched to a gene. The CDR3 spells CASSVDRAGTEQYF. Written as DNA, the CDR3 is TGTGCCAGCAGCGTGGACAGGGCGGGGACCGAGCAGTACTTC.

The V gene is TRBV4-2, the J gene TRBJ2-5, with D unresolved. Germline V gene data show CDR1 as LGHNA and CDR2 as YNFKEQ. This CDR3 is 16 amino acids long. V was cut by 0 bases and J by 7 bases, with 18 bases left in between. The chain's CDR3 is CASSQDVLGRMSTQYF. DNA for the CDR3: TGTGCCAGCAGCCAAGATGTGTTAGGCAGGATGTCGACCCAGTACTTC.

The chain is built from TRBV2 and TRBJ1-1; D not resolved. This CDR3 region has 12 residues. Trimming removed 3 bases from V and 10 bases from J, with 12 bases in between. CDR1 and CDR2 from the germline V gene are SNHLY and FYNNEI. The CDR3 DNA sequence: TGTGCCAGCAGTGAGGGCCTTGGTTTAGCTTTCTTT. It codes for CASSEGLGLAFF.